This entry describes one TCR beta chain. Germline CDR1 reads MGHRA; CDR2 reads YSYEKL. This CDR3 is built from 14 residues. Trimming took 1 base from V and 6 from J, leaving 9 bases between them. Authors' processing steps: Reference gene primer amplification gave nucleated cell count estimates. Sequenced by immunoSEQ multiplex PCR; TCRdb stores in-frame clones only, minus some. V and J calls and clone size are copied from that table; D and trimming were computed from the DNA. Of about 360,000 clones in the sample, 70% to 90% were seen once. These data belong to a study of blood T cell repertoires in COVID-19. Turning to the study itself: The analysed material was cDNA or gDNA that came from T cells, B-cell-depleted T cells, or PBMCs.

The chain couples TRBV4-1 to TRBJ2-2; tentative D call: TRBD2 (5 bases). This receptor was identified in a human donor in a cohort sampled during active COVID-19. Material: peripheral blood. CDR3 residues: CASSQVPGSGELFF. The CDR3, as DNA: TGCGCCAGCAGCCAAGTTCCGGGATCCGGGGAGCTGTTTTTT.